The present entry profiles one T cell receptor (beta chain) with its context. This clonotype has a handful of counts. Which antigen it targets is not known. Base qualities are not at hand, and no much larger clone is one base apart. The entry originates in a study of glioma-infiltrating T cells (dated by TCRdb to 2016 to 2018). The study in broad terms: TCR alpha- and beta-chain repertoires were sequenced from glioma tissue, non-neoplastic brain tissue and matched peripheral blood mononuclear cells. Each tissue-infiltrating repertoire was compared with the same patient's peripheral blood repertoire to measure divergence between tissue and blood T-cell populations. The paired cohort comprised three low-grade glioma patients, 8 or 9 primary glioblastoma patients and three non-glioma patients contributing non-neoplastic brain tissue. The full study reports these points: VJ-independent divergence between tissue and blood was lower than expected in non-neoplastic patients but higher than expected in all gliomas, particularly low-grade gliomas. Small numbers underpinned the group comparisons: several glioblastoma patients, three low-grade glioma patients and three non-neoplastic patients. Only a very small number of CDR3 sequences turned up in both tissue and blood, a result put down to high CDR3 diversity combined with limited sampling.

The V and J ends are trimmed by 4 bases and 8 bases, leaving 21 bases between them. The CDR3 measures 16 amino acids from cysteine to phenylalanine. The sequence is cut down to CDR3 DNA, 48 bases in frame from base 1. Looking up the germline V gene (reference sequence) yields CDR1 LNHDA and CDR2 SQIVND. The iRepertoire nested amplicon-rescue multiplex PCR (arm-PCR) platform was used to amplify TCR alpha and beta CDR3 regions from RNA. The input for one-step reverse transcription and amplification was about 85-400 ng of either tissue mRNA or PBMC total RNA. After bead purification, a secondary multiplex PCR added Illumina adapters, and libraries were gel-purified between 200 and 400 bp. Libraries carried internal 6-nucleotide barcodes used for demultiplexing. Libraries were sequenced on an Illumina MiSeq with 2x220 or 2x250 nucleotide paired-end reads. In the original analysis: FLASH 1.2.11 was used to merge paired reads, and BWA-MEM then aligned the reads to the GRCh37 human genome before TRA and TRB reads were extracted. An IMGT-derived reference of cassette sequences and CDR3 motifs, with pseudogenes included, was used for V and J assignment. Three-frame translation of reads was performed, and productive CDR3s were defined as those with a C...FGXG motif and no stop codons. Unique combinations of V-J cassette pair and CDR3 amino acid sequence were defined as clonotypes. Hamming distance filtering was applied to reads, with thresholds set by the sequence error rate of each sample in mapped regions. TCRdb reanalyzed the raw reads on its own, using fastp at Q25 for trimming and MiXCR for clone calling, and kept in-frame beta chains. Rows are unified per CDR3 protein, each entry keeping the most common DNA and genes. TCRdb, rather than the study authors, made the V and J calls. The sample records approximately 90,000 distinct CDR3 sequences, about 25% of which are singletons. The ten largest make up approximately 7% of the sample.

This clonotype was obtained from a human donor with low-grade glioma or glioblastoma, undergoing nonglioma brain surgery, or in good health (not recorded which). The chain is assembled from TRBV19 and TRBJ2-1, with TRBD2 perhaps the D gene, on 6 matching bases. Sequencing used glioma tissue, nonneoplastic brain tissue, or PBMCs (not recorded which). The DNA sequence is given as TGTGCCAGTAGTAGAACTAGCAGTGGAGGGGTCGATGAGCAGTTCTTC. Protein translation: CASSRTSSGGVDEQFF.